The 26 T cell receptor beta chains below come from one sample, sequenced in a study of beta chain features in type 1 diabetes. Points from the study as a whole: Moderate but significant shortening of TCRB CDR3s was recorded in all four CD4+ subsets from Type 1 diabetes patients.

These receptors' targets are unknown. What was sequenced were expressed TCRB transcripts, since all of the isolated RNA had been reverse transcribed. TCRdb's copy holds only in-frame clones and misses some; the assay was immunoSEQ multiplex PCR. The profile shows about 650,000 clones, over 10% of them singletons. Sequencing input: naive CD4+ T cells from blood. All receptors come from a young man with type 1 diabetes.

This chain uses TRBV7-9 with TRBJ2-1; 7 nucleotides agree with TRBD1. The germline CDR1 and CDR2 sequences are SEHNR and FQNEAQ (reference sequence). The CDR3 sequence is 15 residues long. The ends lost 1 base at V and 4 bases at J; junction bases unmatched: 4. The CDR3, as DNA: TGTGCCAGCAGCTTAGACGGGACAGCATACAATGAGCAGTTCTTC. Residues: CASSLDGTAYNEQFF.

This clone showed up just a few times. The rearrangement links TRBV29-1 to TRBJ2-5, with D possibly matching TRBD2 (6 bases). Looked up from germline, CDR1 is SQVTM and CDR2 is ANQGSEA. The CDR3 covers 14 residues. Trimming stripped 4 bases from V and 3 bases from J, with 15 bases between. The CDR3 coding sequence is TGCAGCGTTGTGCGGGCGGGGCTGGAAGAGACCCAGTACTTC. Translation: CSVVRAGLEETQYF.

In its sample, this clone was seen many times. The V and J genes are TRBV7-2 and TRBJ2-1; D perhaps matches TRBD2 (5 bases). The length of the CDR3 is 12 residues. V was clipped by 3 bases and J by 13 bases, with 13 bases between them. Germline CDR1 is SGHTA and CDR2 is FQGNSA. This CDR3 is CASSLGGGLQFF. DNA of the CDR3: TGTGCCAGCAGCTTGGGCGGCGGACTTCAGTTCTTC.

V is TRBV14 and J is TRBJ2-2; TRBD1 matches 8 bases. Germline CDR1 SGHDN, CDR2 FVKESK. The junction had 11 bases not matched to a gene; V was cut back by 4 bases and J by 7 bases. This CDR3 contains 16 residues. The CDR3 loop is CASSPTGGIKIGELFF. DNA of the CDR3: TGTGCCAGCAGCCCCACAGGGGGAATTAAGATCGGGGAGCTGTTTTTT.

This chain joins TRBV7-2 and TRBJ2-7, with 9 bases fitting TRBD1. V dropped 1 base and J dropped 4; count of bases not matched to a gene: 5. This CDR3 contains 15 residues. CDR1 is SGHTA and CDR2 is FQGNSA in the germline V gene. CDR3 sequence reads: CASSLGRDREYEQYF. In DNA form, the CDR3 reads TGTGCCAGCAGCTTAGGCCGGGACAGGGAATACGAGCAGTACTTC.

The chain joins TRBV5-1 to TRBJ1-5; D not resolved. CDR3 length equals 16 residues. V was shortened by 4 bases and J by 2 bases, with 16 bases between the two germline ends. Germline assignment: CDR1 SGHRS and CDR2 YFSETQ. The CDR3 region has the DNA TGCGCCAGCAGCCTAGGAGCGGGGTCGGGCAATCAGCCCCAGCATTTT. Amino acid sequence: CASSLGAGSGNQPQHF.

This clone has a handful of counts. The chain is built from TRBV6-5 and TRBJ2-7; 7 nucleotides match TRBD1. Trimming took 6 bases from V and 6 from J; bases not matched to a gene: 14. The CDR3 consists of 15 residues. Germline loops: CDR1 MNHEY, CDR2 SVGAGI. CDR3 amino acids: CASSLTTGTEGEQYF. Here the CDR3 DNA reads TGTGCCAGCAGCCTAACAACCGGGACAGAAGGCGAGCAGTACTTC.

This clone was seen only a few times. This sample also contains other DNA sequences that code for the same CDR3. This sequence joins TRBV5-4 and TRBJ2-7; TRBD1 agrees at 9 bases. This CDR3 is 14 amino acids long. The V gene's germline CDR1 is SGHNT and CDR2 YYREEE (reference sequence). The V and J ends lost 0 bases and 2 bases, in that order; junction bases with no gene match: 0. The CDR3 protein is CASSLGDRAYEQYF. The CDR3 bases are TGTGCCAGCAGCTTGGGGGACAGGGCCTACGAGCAGTACTTC.

This clone was detected a few times. This sequence joins TRBV19 and TRBJ2-7; unclear D gene. Trimming removed 9 bases at V and 2 bases at J, with 17 bases between. CDR1 is LNHDA, CDR2 SQIVND, per germline (reference sequence). CDR3 length equals 14 residues. DNA for the CDR3: TGTGCCAGCTCGACCTTGGACGGGCCCTACGAGCAGTACTTC. Its translation: CASSTLDGPYEQYF.

This clone was recorded a few times. The chain is built from TRBV7-9 and TRBJ1-4; TRBD1 aligns across 9 bases. CDR1 and CDR2 (germline): SEHNR, FQNEAQ (reference sequence). V was pared by 10 bases and J by 6 bases, with 15 bases of the junction left unmatched. The CDR3 is 16 residues long. The CDR3 protein is CATPWSVQGADEKLFF. The CDR3, as DNA: TGTGCCACCCCCTGGTCGGTACAGGGGGCGGATGAAAAACTGTTTTTT.

This clone was detected a few times. The chain links TRBV27 to TRBJ2-3; 7 positions agree with TRBD2. Unmatched junction bases numbered 15, after V lost 5 bases and J lost 7 bases. The germline gives CDR1 MNHEY, CDR2 SMNVEV (reference sequence). This CDR3 spans 16 amino acids. DNA for the CDR3: TGTGCCAGCAGTCCTTCTCTAGCGGTAGGGATGAATACGCAGTATTTT. This sequence encodes CASSPSLAVGMNTQYF.

Note on this clone: The identical CDR3 is also encoded by other nucleotide sequences in the sample. The chain is built from TRBV28 and TRBJ2-4; TRBD1 matches 7 bases. CDR1 and CDR2 from the germline V gene are MDHEN and SYDVKM. V gave up 2 bases and J gave up 6 bases; unmatched junction bases: 4. There are 14 residues in the CDR3. The CDR3: CASSLPQGLNIQYF. The DNA of the CDR3 is TGTGCCAGCAGTTTACCACAGGGGTTAAACATTCAGTACTTC.

This chain joins TRBV28 and TRBJ2-7, with 7 bases lining up with TRBD1. This CDR3 region has 15 residues. The germline V gene has CDR1 MDHEN and CDR2 SYDVKM. The V gene end was trimmed by 2 bases and the J gene end by 6 bases; junction bases not matched to a gene: 10. CDR3 nucleotide sequence: TGTGCCAGCAGTTTAATCAGGGGGACATCAACCGAGCAGTACTTC. This encodes CASSLIRGTSTEQYF.

This clone was seen only a few times. The CDR3 DNA follows: TGCAGCCTCGAGGGCAGGTTCGCAGATACGCAGTATTTT. This codes for CSLEGRFADTQYF. V gene TRBV29-1 combines with J gene TRBJ2-3; D is possibly TRBD2 (5 bases). The CDR3 contains 13 residues. Deletions cut 8 bases from V and 4 bases from J, with 16 bases between. The germline gives CDR1 SQVTM, CDR2 ANQGSEA.

This clone was picked up a small number of times. V is TRBV19 and J is TRBJ1-2; 9 bases align to TRBD1. Germline assignment: CDR1 LNHDA and CDR2 SQIVND (reference sequence). The CDR3 contains 14 residues. The J segment lost 5 bases and the V segment lost 4 bases, leaving 5 bases of the junction unmatched. CDR3 DNA sequence: TGTGCCAGTAGTAACACAGGGGGCGCATATGGCTACACCTTC. Protein product: CASSNTGGAYGYTF. Supplemented by reference TRBV19 and TRBJ1-2, the full variable domain reads DGGITQSPKYLFRKEGQNVTLSCEQNLNHDAMYWYRQDPGQGLRLIYYSQIVNDFQKGDIAEGYSVSREKKESFPLTVTSAQKNPTAFYLCASSNTGGAYGYTFGSGTRLTVV.

There are a few counts of this clone. The J gene is TRBJ2-7, the V gene TRBV15; 8 bases align to TRBD2. From germline, CDR1 is LNHNV and CDR2 YYDKDF (reference sequence). The CDR3 sequence is 17 residues long. The V segment lost 4 bases and the J segment 5 bases; nucleotides outside the gene matches: 16. CDR3 sequence (DNA): TGTGCCACCAGCATCTATCCGGGACTAGAAGGCGGGCACGAGCAGTACTTC. Amino acid sequence: CATSIYPGLEGGHEQYF.

This clone occurred a few times. The V gene is TRBV6-5, the J gene TRBJ2-5; the D is unclear. This CDR3 comprises 13 residues. Trimming took 5 bases from V and 5 from J, leaving 12 bases between them. Germline V CDR1 and CDR2: MNHEY, SVGAGI. The CDR3 is CASSRMAGETQYF. The CDR3 region has the DNA TGTGCCAGCAGTCGCATGGCCGGTGAGACCCAGTACTTC.

This clone was observed a handful of times. V usage is TRBV25-1 and J usage is TRBJ1-2; D is ambiguous. This CDR3 has 15 residues. The V gene's germline CDR1 is MGHDK and CDR2 SYGVNS. V gave up 1 base and J gave up 0 bases, with 9 bases separating them. This chain's CDR3 is CASSELSAANYGYTF. In nucleotides, the CDR3 is TGTGCCAGCAGTGAATTGTCGGCAGCTAACTATGGCTACACCTTC.

The chain combines TRBV7-8 with TRBJ1-6; 7 nucleotides line up with TRBD1. Trimming took 0 bases from V and 7 from J; bases not matched to a gene: 3. Germline V gene sequence: CDR1 SGHVS, CDR2 FQNEAQ. The CDR3 runs 15 residues. This chain's CDR3 is CASSLAGDSNSPLHF. The CDR3 DNA sequence: TGTGCCAGCAGCTTAGCGGGGGACAGCAATTCACCCCTCCACTTT.

Only a few counts were recorded for this clone. The V call is TRBV7-2, the J call TRBJ2-3; D might be TRBD2 (5 bases). The V gene lost 5 bases and the J gene lost 5 bases, with 11 bases spanning the gap. CDR1 is SGHTA and CDR2 is FQGNSA in the germline V gene. This CDR3 is 13 amino acids long. The DNA of the CDR3 is TGTGCCAGCAGCCCCGGACTCAAAGATACGCAGTATTTT. Amino acids: CASSPGLKDTQYF.

The rearrangement joins TRBV18 to TRBJ2-1, with no clear D. The CDR3 is 14 residues long. CDR1 and CDR2 from the germline V gene are KGHSH and LQKENI. Trimming stripped 0 bases from V and 9 bases from J, with 12 bases between. The CDR3 region has the DNA TGTGCCAGCTCACCACCGATGCCAGATCCTGAGCAGTTCTTC. Its translation is CASSPPMPDPEQFF. Full variable domain (missing parts from reference TRBV18 and TRBJ2-1): NAGVMQNPRHLVRRRGQEARLRCSPMKGHSHVYWYRQLPEEGLKFMVYLQKENIIDESGMPKERFSAEFPKEGPSILRIQQVVRGDSAAYFCASSPPMPDPEQFFGPGTRLTVL.

The chain has TRBV11-1 and TRBJ1-1; D ambiguous. CDR1 is SGHAT, CDR2 FQDESV, per germline (reference sequence). This CDR3 region has 13 residues. Trimming shortened V by 3 bases and J by 1 base, and 6 bases separated the two germline ends. The DNA for the CDR3 is TGTGCCAGCAGCTTTTCGGAGAACACTGAAGCTTTCTTT. The encoded protein is CASSFSENTEAFF. Combining the CDR3 with reference TRBV11-1 and TRBJ1-1 gives the whole variable domain EAEVAQSPRYKITEKSQAVAFWCDPISGHATLYWYRQILGQGPELLVQFQDESVVDDSQLPKDRFSAERLKGVDSTLKIQPAELGDSAMYLCASSFSENTEAFFGQGTRLTVV.

The chain links TRBV7-9 to TRBJ1-4; TRBD1 agrees at 7 bases. Trimming at V came to 5 bases and at J to 4 bases, leaving 4 bases not matched to a gene. Germline V gives CDR1 SEHNR, CDR2 FQNEAQ (reference sequence). The CDR3 is 14 amino acids. CDR3 coding DNA: TGTGCCAGCAGCCGGGACAGCCGTAATGAAAAACTGTTTTTT. It specifies CASSRDSRNEKLFF.

This clone has only a few counts. The rearrangement links TRBV27 to TRBJ2-3; a possible D gene is TRBD1 (5 bases). There are 14 residues in the CDR3. Germline-derived CDR1 and CDR2 are MNHEY and SMNVEV (reference sequence). The V end lost 8 bases, the J end lost 0 bases, and 12 bases lay between the germline ends. In nucleotides, the CDR3 is TGTGCCAGCCTTGAGGCAGGGAGCACAGATACGCAGTATTTT. As protein: CASLEAGSTDTQYF.

This clone was observed a handful of times. The CDR3, as DNA: TGTGCCAGCAGCCCAGGACTAGCGGTAGATACGCAGTATTTT. The encoded protein is CASSPGLAVDTQYF. J is TRBJ2-3 and V is TRBV5-4, with 10 bases matching TRBD2. The CDR3 covers 14 residues. Germline lookup yields CDR1 SGHNT and CDR2 YYREEE (reference sequence). V lost 4 bases and J lost 5; bases outside the gene matches: 4. The whole variable domain, remainder taken from reference TRBV5-4 and TRBJ2-3, is ETGVTQSPTHLIKTRGQQVTLRCSSQSGHNTVSWYQQALGQGPQFIFQYYREEENGRGNFPPRFSGLQFPNYSSELNVNALELDDSALYLCASSPGLAVDTQYFGPGTRLTVL.

CDR3 in amino acids: CSEAHQETQYF. Written as DNA, the CDR3 is TGCAGTGAGGCGCATCAAGAGACCCAGTACTTC. The J gene is TRBJ2-5, the V gene TRBV20-1, with D uncertain. V lost 7 bases and J lost 2, with 8 bases in between. Germline CDR1 and CDR2: DFQATT and SNEGSKA (reference sequence). CDR3 length: 11 residues.